The source of this T cell receptor (beta chain) is a study of blood T cells in healthy people across ages. CDR1 MGHDK and CDR2 SYGVNS come from the germline V gene. CDR3 length: 15 amino acids. Losses at the gene ends were 4 bases for V and 8 bases for J; bases not matched to a gene: 7. This clonotype was seen a handful of times. Combining a sample-barcoded 5' primer with a J-beta primer mix, a second PCR ran for 7 to 11 cycles. TCRdb re-analysed the 5' RACE reads in MiXCR, keeping a single row per CDR3 protein. The sample holds about 780,000 distinct CDR3 sequences, 60% to 80% seen once. Sequencing input: blood. The chain uses TRBV25-1 and TRBJ2-4; the match to TRBD2 covers 11 bases. This TCR came from a man aged 30 to 45 in good health. The DNA for the CDR3 is TGTGCCAGCAGTGCCCTAGCGGGGGGCGGAGACATTCAGTACTTC. Its protein product is CASSALAGGGDIQYF.